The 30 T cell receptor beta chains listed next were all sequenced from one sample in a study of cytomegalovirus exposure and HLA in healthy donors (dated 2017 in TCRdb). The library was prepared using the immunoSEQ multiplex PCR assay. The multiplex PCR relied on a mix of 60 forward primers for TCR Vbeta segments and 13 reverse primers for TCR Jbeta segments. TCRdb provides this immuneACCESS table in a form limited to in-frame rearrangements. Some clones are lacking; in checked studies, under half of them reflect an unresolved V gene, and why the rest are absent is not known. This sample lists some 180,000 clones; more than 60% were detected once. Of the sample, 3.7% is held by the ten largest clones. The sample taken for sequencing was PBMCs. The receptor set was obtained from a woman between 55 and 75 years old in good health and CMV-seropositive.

CDR3 nucleotide sequence: TGTGCCATCAGTCTAGCGTCTCGGGAGACCCAGTACTTC. Residues: CAISLASRETQYF. The genes are TRBV10-3 and TRBJ2-5; possible D gene TRBD2, 6 bases. This CDR3 is built from 13 residues. The V gene's germline CDR1 is ENHRY and CDR2 SYGVKD. V was cut by 5 bases and J by 5 bases, with 12 bases left in between.

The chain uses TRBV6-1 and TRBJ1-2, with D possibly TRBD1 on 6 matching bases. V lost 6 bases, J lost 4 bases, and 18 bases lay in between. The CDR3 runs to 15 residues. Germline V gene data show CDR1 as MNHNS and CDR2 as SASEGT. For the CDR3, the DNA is TGTGCCAGCAGCCCCCTAAACAGGGTAGGCTATGGCTACACCTTC. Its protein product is CASSPLNRVGYGYTF.

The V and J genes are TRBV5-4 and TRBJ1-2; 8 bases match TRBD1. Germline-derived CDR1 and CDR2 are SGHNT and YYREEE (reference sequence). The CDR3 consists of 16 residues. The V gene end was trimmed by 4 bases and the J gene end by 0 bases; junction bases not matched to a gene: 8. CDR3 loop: CASSPGQGPSNYGYTF. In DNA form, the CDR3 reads TGTGCCAGCAGCCCCGGACAGGGCCCCTCTAACTATGGCTACACCTTC. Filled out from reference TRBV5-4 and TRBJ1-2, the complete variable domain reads ETGVTQSPTHLIKTRGQQVTLRCSSQSGHNTVSWYQQALGQGPQFIFQYYREEENGRGNFPPRFSGLQFPNYSSELNVNALELDDSALYLCASSPGQGPSNYGYTFGSGTRLTVV.

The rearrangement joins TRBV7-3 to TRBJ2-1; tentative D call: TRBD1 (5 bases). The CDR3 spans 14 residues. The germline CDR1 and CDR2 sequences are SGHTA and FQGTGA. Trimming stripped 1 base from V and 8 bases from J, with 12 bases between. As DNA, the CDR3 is TGTGCCAGCAGCTTAAGTCAGGGTAGTTATGAGCAGTTCTTC. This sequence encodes CASSLSQGSYEQFF.

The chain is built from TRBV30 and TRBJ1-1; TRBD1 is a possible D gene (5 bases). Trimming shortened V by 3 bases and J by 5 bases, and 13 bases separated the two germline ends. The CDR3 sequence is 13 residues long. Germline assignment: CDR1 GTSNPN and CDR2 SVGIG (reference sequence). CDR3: CAWSAGYGTEAFF. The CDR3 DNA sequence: TGTGCCTGGAGCGCAGGGTATGGTACTGAAGCTTTCTTT. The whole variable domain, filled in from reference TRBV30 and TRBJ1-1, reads SQTIHQWPATLVQPVGSPLSLECTVEGTSNPNLYWYRQAAGRGLQLLFYSVGIGQISSEVPQNLSASRPQDRQFILSSKKLLLSDSGFYLCAWSAGYGTEAFFGQGTRLTVV.

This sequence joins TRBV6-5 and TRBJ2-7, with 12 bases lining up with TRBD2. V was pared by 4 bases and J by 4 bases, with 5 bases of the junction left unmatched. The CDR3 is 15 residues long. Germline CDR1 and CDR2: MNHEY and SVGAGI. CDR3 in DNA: TGTGCCAGCAGTTTCGGACTAGCGGGACCTTACGAGCAGTACTTC. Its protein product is CASSFGLAGPYEQYF.

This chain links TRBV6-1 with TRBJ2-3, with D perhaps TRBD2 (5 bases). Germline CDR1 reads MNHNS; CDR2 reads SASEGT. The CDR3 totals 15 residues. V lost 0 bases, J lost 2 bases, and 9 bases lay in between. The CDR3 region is CASSEALANTDTQYF. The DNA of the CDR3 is TGTGCCAGCAGTGAAGCGTTAGCGAACACAGATACGCAGTATTTT.

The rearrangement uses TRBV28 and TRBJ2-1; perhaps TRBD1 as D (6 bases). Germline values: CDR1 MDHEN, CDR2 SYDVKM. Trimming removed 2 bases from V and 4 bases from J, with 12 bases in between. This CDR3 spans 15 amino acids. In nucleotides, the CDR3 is TGTGCCAGCAGTTTAGTGGGGGCAGGGTACAATGAGCAGTTCTTC. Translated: CASSLVGAGYNEQFF.

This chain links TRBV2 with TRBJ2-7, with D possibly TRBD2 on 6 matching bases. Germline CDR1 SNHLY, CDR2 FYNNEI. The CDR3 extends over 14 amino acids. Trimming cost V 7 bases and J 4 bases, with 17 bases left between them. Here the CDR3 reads CASIRPGREYEQYF. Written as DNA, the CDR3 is TGTGCCAGCATCCGACCCGGGAGAGAATACGAGCAGTACTTC.

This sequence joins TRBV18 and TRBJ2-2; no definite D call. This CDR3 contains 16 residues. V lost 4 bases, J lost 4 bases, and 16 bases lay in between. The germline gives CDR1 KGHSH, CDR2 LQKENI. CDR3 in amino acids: CASSQRRAVGTGELFF. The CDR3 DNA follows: TGTGCCAGCTCACAACGACGTGCGGTTGGCACCGGGGAGCTGTTTTTT.

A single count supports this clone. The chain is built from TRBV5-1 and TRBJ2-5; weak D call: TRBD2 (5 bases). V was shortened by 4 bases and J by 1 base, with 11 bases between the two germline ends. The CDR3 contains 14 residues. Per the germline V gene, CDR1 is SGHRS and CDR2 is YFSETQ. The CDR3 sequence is CASSPYRGQETQYF. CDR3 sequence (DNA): TGCGCCAGCAGCCCCTATCGGGGCCAAGAGACCCAGTACTTC. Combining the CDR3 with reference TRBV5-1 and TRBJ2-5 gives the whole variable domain KAGVTQTPRYLIKTRGQQVTLSCSPISGHRSVSWYQQTPGQGLQFLFEYFSETQRNKGNFPGRFSGRQFSNSRSEMNVSTLELGDSALYLCASSPYRGQETQYFGPGTRLLVL.

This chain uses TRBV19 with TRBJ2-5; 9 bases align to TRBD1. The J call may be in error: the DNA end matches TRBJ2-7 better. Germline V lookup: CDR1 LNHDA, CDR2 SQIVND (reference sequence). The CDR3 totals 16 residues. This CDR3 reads CASSAGGTGTLYEQYF. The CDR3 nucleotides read TGTGCCAGTAGTGCCGGCGGGACAGGGACCCTTTACGAGCAGTACTTC.

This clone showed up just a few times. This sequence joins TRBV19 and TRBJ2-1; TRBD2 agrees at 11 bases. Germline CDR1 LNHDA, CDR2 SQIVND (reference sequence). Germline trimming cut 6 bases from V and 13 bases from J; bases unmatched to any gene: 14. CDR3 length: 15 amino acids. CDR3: CASRTPGLAEGGQFF. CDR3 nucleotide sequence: TGTGCCAGTAGAACCCCGGGACTAGCGGAGGGCGGCCAGTTCTTC.

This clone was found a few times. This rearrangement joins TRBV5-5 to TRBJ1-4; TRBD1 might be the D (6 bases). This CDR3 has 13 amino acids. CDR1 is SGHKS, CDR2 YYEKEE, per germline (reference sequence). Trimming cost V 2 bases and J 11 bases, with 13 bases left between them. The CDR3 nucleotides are TGTGCCAGCAGCTTACAGGGTAGGGATAAACTGTTTTTT. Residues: CASSLQGRDKLFF.

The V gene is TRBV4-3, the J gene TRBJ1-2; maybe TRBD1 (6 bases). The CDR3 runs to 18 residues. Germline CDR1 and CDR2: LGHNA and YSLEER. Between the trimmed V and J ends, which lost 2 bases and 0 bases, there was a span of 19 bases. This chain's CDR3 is CASSQQAAGDRANYGYTF. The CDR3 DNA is TGCGCCAGCAGCCAACAGGCGGCAGGGGACCGGGCTAACTATGGCTACACCTTC.

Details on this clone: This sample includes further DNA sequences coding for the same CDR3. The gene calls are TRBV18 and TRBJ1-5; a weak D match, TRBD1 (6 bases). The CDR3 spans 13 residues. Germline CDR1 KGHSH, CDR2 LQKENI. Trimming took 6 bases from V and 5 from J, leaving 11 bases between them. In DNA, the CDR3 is TGTGCCAGCTCGGGGGGGCGCGATCAGCCCCAGCATTTT. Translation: CASSGGRDQPQHF.

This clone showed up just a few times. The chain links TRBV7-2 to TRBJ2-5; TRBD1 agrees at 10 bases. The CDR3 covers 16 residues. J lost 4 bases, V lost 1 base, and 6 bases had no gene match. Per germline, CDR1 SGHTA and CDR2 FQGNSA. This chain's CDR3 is CASSLGDRGGGETQYF. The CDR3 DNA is TGTGCCAGCAGCTTAGGGGACAGGGGTGGGGGAGAGACCCAGTACTTC.

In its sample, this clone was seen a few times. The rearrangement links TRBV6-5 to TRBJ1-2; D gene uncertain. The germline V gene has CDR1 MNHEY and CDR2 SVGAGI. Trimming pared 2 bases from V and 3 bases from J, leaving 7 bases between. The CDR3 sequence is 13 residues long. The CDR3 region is CASSYPGYYGYTF. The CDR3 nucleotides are TGTGCCAGCAGTTACCCGGGGTACTATGGCTACACCTTC.

This CDR3 is CASSQWGQYNEQFF. CDR3 DNA sequence: TGTGCCAGCAGCCAGTGGGGACAATACAATGAGCAGTTCTTC. This chain links TRBV14 with TRBJ2-1, with a weak D call TRBD1 (6 bases). CDR3 length equals 14 residues. V dropped 3 bases and J dropped 4 bases, with 10 bases sitting between them. Germline assignment: CDR1 SGHDN and CDR2 FVKESK.

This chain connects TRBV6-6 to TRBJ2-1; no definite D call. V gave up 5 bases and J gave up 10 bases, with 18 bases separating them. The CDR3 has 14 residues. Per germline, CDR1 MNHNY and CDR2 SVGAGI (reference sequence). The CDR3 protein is CASSPLDIIREQFF. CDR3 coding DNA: TGTGCCAGCAGTCCCCTCGATATCATACGGGAGCAGTTCTTC.

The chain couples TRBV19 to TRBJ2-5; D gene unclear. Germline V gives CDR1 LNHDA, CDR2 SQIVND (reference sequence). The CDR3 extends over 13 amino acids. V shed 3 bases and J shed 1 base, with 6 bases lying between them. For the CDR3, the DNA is TGTGCCAGTAGTATGGGCAGCCAAGAGACCCAGTACTTC. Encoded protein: CASSMGSQETQYF.

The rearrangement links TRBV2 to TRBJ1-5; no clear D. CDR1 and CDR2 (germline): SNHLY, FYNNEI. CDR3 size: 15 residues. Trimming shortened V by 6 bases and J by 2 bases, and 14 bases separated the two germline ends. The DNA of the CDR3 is TGTGCCAGCAGGAATTCTCGTCCAGGCAATCAGCCCCAGCATTTT. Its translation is CASRNSRPGNQPQHF.

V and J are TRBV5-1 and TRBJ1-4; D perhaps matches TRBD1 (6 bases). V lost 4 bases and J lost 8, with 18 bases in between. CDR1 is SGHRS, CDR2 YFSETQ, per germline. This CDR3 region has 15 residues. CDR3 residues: CASSPVAGAPEKLFF. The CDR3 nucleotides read TGCGCCAGCAGCCCAGTCGCAGGGGCGCCGGAAAAACTGTTTTTT.

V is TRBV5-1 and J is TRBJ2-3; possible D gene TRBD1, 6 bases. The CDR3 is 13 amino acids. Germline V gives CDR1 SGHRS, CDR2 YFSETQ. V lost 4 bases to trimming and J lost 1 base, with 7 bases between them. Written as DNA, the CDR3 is TGCGCCAGCAGCGCAGGGGGCACAGATACGCAGTATTTT. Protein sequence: CASSAGGTDTQYF.

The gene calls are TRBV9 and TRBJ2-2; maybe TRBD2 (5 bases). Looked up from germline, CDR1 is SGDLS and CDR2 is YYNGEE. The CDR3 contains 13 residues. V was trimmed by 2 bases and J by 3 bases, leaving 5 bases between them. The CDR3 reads CASSVRDTGELFF. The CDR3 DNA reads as TGTGCCAGCAGCGTGCGGGACACCGGGGAGCTGTTTTTT. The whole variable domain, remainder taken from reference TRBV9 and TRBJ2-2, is DSGVTQTPKHLITATGQRVTLRCSPRSGDLSVYWYQQSLDQGLQFLIQYYNGEERAKGNILERFSAQQFPDLHSELNLSSLELGDSALYFCASSVRDTGELFFGEGSRLTVL.

Written as DNA, the CDR3 is TGTGCCAGCAGTAGACGACCAGGGGTGGGTCAGCCCCAGCATTTT. Its translation is CASSRRPGVGQPQHF. J is TRBJ1-5 and V is TRBV28, with D perhaps TRBD1 (6 bases). Germline CDR1 is MDHEN and CDR2 is SYDVKM. CDR3 length: 15 residues. The ends were cut back, 5 bases at V and 6 bases at J, with 17 bases in the middle. The full variable domain, its missing parts supplied by reference TRBV28 and TRBJ1-5, is DVKVTQSSRYLVKRTGEKVFLECVQDMDHENMFWYRQDPGLGLRLIYFSYDVKMKEKGDIPEGYSVSREKKERFSLILESASTNQTSMYLCASSRRPGVGQPQHFGDGTRLSIL.

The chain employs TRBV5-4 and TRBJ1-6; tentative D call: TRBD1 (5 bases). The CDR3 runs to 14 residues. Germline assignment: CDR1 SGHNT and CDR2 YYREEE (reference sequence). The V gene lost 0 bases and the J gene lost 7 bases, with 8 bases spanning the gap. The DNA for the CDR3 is TGTGCCAGCAGCTTGGTAGGGGCGAATTCACCCCTCCACTTT. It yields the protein CASSLVGANSPLHF.

CDR3 sequence: CASGTANFYGYTF. DNA for the CDR3: TGTGCCAGCGGGACAGCTAACTTCTATGGCTACACCTTC. The chain recombines TRBV28 with TRBJ1-2; 7 nucleotides align to TRBD1. In germline, CDR1 is MDHEN, CDR2 SYDVKM. The CDR3 contains 13 residues. Trimming cost V 8 bases and J 4 bases; bases outside gene matches: 7.

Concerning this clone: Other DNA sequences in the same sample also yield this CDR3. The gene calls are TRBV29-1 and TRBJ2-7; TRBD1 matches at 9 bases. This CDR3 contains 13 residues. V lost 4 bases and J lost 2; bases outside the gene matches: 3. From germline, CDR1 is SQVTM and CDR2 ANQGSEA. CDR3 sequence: CSVGGQGTYEQYF. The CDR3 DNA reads TGCAGCGTTGGGGGACAGGGAACCTACGAGCAGTACTTC.

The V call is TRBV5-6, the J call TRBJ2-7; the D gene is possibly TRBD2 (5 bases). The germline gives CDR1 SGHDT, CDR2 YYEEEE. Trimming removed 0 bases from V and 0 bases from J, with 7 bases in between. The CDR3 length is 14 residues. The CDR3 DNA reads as TGTGCCAGCAGCTTGGAAGCGGCCTCCTACGAGCAGTACTTC. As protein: CASSLEAASYEQYF. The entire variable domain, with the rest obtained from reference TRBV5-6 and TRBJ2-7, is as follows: DAGVTQSPTHLIKTRGQQVTLRCSPKSGHDTVSWYQQALGQGPQFIFQYYEEEERQRGNFPDRFSGHQFPNYSSELNVNALLLGDSALYLCASSLEAASYEQYFGPGTRLTVT.